One sample yielded the 31 T cell receptor beta chains listed below, sequenced in a study of cytomegalovirus exposure and HLA in healthy donors. Primers: 60 Vbeta forward and 13 Jbeta reverse. Libraries were prepared by immunoSEQ multiplex PCR; TCRdb keeps only in-frame clonotypes and omits some of them. The listing records about 170,000 clones. The sample consisted of PBMCs. The receptors stem from a woman aged 18-35 years in good health and CMV-seropositive.

The genes are TRBV12-5 and TRBJ1-1, with 9 bases aligning to TRBD1. Germline CDR1 LGHNT, CDR2 FRNRAP. The CDR3 runs to 16 residues. J gave up 0 bases and V 5 bases, and 7 bases lay outside the gene matches. CDR3 sequence (DNA): TGTGCTAGTGGTAGCGACAGGGGGAGTATGAACACTGAAGCTTTCTTT. Translated: CASGSDRGSMNTEAFF.

The CDR3 is CASSLGLGAGQETQYF. Written as DNA, the CDR3 is TGTGCCAGCAGCTTAGGTCTAGGGGCGGGGCAAGAGACCCAGTACTTC. V is TRBV7-6 and J is TRBJ2-5; D is perhaps TRBD2 (6 bases). Trimming left V 1 base short and J 2 bases short, with 14 bases between. The CDR3 is made up of 16 amino acids. Germline assignment: CDR1 SGHVS and CDR2 FNYEAQ.

The rearrangement links TRBV10-3 to TRBJ2-1, with 7 bases identical to TRBD2. V lost 5 bases, J lost 7 bases, and 8 bases stayed unmatched. Germline assignment: CDR1 ENHRY and CDR2 SYGVKD. The CDR3 totals 14 residues. CDR3 region: CAISQSGNENEQFF. CDR3 coding DNA: TGTGCCATCAGTCAAAGCGGGAATGAGAATGAGCAGTTCTTC.

This sequence joins TRBV7-2 and TRBJ1-5; TRBD1 might be the D (5 bases). Trimming pared 2 bases from V and 7 bases from J, leaving 6 bases between. This CDR3 comprises 12 residues. Germline V gene data show CDR1 as SGHTA and CDR2 as FQGNSA. The CDR3 nucleotides are TGTGCCAGCAGCTTACAGGGACAGCCCCAGCATTTT. Protein sequence: CASSLQGQPQHF.

J is TRBJ2-7 and V is TRBV2; TRBD1 aligns across 8 bases. The V gene end was trimmed by 6 bases and the J gene end by 5 bases; junction bases not matched to a gene: 6. The CDR3 consists of 13 residues. Germline V lookup: CDR1 SNHLY, CDR2 FYNNEI. This CDR3 reads CASREDRENEQYF. The CDR3 DNA is TGTGCCAGCAGGGAGGACAGGGAAAACGAGCAGTACTTC.

Turning to this clone: At one of its ends the junction is not consistent with the germline gene, which may arise from a read error. The rearrangement joins TRBV30 to TRBJ1-5; 10 bases are a match to TRBD1. The V gene's germline CDR1 is GTSNPN and CDR2 SVGIG (reference sequence). The CDR3 sequence is 14 residues long. CDR3 coding DNA: TGTGCCGGGAGTGGGACAGGGGGCAATCAGCCCCAGCATTTT. Translated, it gives CAGSGTGGNQPQHF.

The chain recombines TRBV6-4 with TRBJ1-1; D not certain. The CDR3 length is 13 residues. Germline values: CDR1 MRHNA, CDR2 SNTAGT. V was cut by 3 bases and J by 1 base, with 6 bases left in between. The CDR3 is CASSERQNTEAFF. The CDR3 DNA is TGTGCCAGCAGTGAGAGGCAGAACACTGAAGCTTTCTTT.

The rearrangement links TRBV19 to TRBJ2-1, with 9 nucleotides matching TRBD2. In germline, CDR1 is LNHDA, CDR2 SQIVND (reference sequence). V dropped 10 bases and J dropped 0; count of bases not matched to a gene: 7. This CDR3 spans 15 amino acids. CDR3 in DNA: TGTGCCACCAAGACGCGGGGGGGCTCCTACAATGAGCAGTTCTTC. As protein: CATKTRGGSYNEQFF. The variable domain in full, with the rest retrieved from reference TRBV19 and TRBJ2-1, is DGGITQSPKYLFRKEGQNVTLSCEQNLNHDAMYWYRQDPGQGLRLIYYSQIVNDFQKGDIAEGYSVSREKKESFPLTVTSAQKNPTAFYLCATKTRGGSYNEQFFGPGTRLTVL.

This chain connects TRBV5-4 to TRBJ1-2, with TRBD1 matching over 7 bases. V dropped 1 base and J dropped 4; count of bases not matched to a gene: 7. The CDR3 has 15 residues. Germline V gene lookup returns CDR1 SGHNT and CDR2 YYREEE (reference sequence). The CDR3 nucleotides read TGTGCCAGCAGCTTGAGGAGGACAGGAAGCTATGGCTACACCTTC. This codes for CASSLRRTGSYGYTF.

The chain recombines TRBV10-2 with TRBJ2-1; D not certain. The CDR3 length is 14 residues. Germline values: CDR1 WSHSY, CDR2 SAAADI. With 3 bases removed from V and 4 bases from J, the gap between germline ends came to 10 bases. The CDR3 bases are TGCGCCAGCAGTGACTCAGAGGTATACAATGAGCAGTTCTTC. Its translation: CASSDSEVYNEQFF.

The chain recombines TRBV15 with TRBJ2-7; 7 positions match TRBD1. Trimming at V came to 1 base and at J to 5 bases, leaving 2 bases not matched to a gene. CDR1 LNHNV and CDR2 YYDKDF come from the germline V gene (reference sequence). This CDR3 comprises 13 residues. This CDR3 is CATSRGGTDEQYF. DNA of the CDR3: TGTGCCACCAGCAGAGGGGGGACAGACGAGCAGTACTTC.

This chain joins TRBV11-3 and TRBJ2-5; D might be TRBD2 (6 bases). The CDR3 totals 15 residues. Germline V gene data show CDR1 as SGHNT and CDR2 as YENEEA. Trimming removed 5 bases at V and 4 bases at J, with 17 bases between. For the CDR3, the DNA is TGTGCCAGCAGCCGAACACATCAGGGAGGAGAGACCCAGTACTTC. The encoded protein is CASSRTHQGGETQYF.

The chain employs TRBV5-1 and TRBJ2-2, with a possible D match to TRBD2 (6 bases). Germline assignment: CDR1 SGHRS and CDR2 YFSETQ. This CDR3 region has 14 residues. V lost 4 bases to trimming and J lost 3 bases, with 10 bases between them. The CDR3 bases are TGCGCCAGCAGCGCCGGGACTGACACCGGGGAGCTGTTTTTT. Its protein product is CASSAGTDTGELFF.

The CDR3 bases are TGTGCCTGGGGGACAGGGGGCGCAGATACGCAGTATTTT. Translating gives CAWGTGGADTQYF. The V gene is TRBV30, the J gene TRBJ2-3; 12 bases are shared with TRBD1. Germline V CDR1 and CDR2: GTSNPN, SVGIG (reference sequence). The CDR3 spans 13 residues. The V segment lost 5 bases and the J segment 4 bases; nucleotides outside the gene matches: 1.

The V gene is TRBV5-1, the J gene TRBJ1-2; 8 nucleotides line up with TRBD1. The germline CDR1 and CDR2 sequences are SGHRS and YFSETQ. This CDR3 region has 17 residues. J gave up 4 bases and V 0 bases, and 11 bases lay outside the gene matches. CDR3 residues: CASSLDQGAGGSYGYTF. CDR3 nucleotides: TGCGCCAGCAGCTTGGATCAGGGGGCAGGGGGAAGCTATGGCTACACCTTC.

CDR3 nucleotide sequence: TGTGCTAGTGGTTCAAACTCCCTTCGGGGCTACACCTTC. Amino acids: CASGSNSLRGYTF. The chain joins TRBV12-5 to TRBJ1-2; D gene uncertain. The CDR3 is 13 amino acids. Trimming stripped 4 bases from V and 8 bases from J, with 14 bases between. CDR1 LGHNT and CDR2 FRNRAP come from the germline V gene.

The CDR3 coding sequence is TGTGCCAGCAGTGCACCCCTAAGGCGGGAGCAGTACTTC. Residues: CASSAPLRREQYF. The chain combines TRBV6-1 with TRBJ2-7, with D hard to call. V shed 4 bases and J shed 7 bases, with 14 bases lying between them. This CDR3 is built from 13 residues. Germline values: CDR1 MNHNS, CDR2 SASEGT.

This sequence joins TRBV5-5 and TRBJ2-4; 9 nucleotides line up with TRBD1. With 4 bases clipped from V and 6 bases from J, the junction kept 5 bases outside the gene matches. The CDR3 loop spans 14 amino acids. The V gene's germline CDR1 is SGHKS and CDR2 YYEKEE (reference sequence). The CDR3 is CASSPGQGVNIQYF. The CDR3 bases are TGTGCCAGCAGCCCGGGACAGGGAGTAAACATTCAGTACTTC.

The chain uses TRBV5-1 and TRBJ1-3, with 9 bases that match TRBD1. The CDR3 totals 17 residues. Germline V gene data show CDR1 as SGHRS and CDR2 as YFSETQ. The V and J ends lost 3 bases and 4 bases, in that order; junction bases with no gene match: 11. CDR3 coding DNA: TGCGCCAGCAGCTCGATTGGGACAGGGAGATCAGGAAACACCATATATTTT. Protein sequence: CASSSIGTGRSGNTIYF.

J is TRBJ2-3 and V is TRBV7-9; TRBD2 might be the D (6 bases). This CDR3 region has 14 residues. Germline values: CDR1 SEHNR, CDR2 FQNEAQ (reference sequence). V dropped 4 bases and J dropped 3 bases, with 11 bases sitting between them. The CDR3 DNA sequence: TGTGCCAGCAGCTACGGACTACATACAGATACGCAGTATTTT. Translating gives CASSYGLHTDTQYF.

This chain links TRBV7-9 with TRBJ2-7; D may be TRBD1 (6 bases). The CDR3 extends over 16 amino acids. Germline-derived CDR1 and CDR2 are SEHNR and FQNEAQ (reference sequence). V was shortened by 1 base and J by 0 bases, with 13 bases between the two germline ends. The CDR3 nucleotides are TGTGCCAGCAGCTTAGGGTGGACAGATCCCTCCTACGAGCAGTACTTC. This encodes CASSLGWTDPSYEQYF.

The chain employs TRBV19 and TRBJ1-1; 9 positions agree with TRBD1. The ends lost 3 bases at V and 13 bases at J; junction bases unmatched: 12. CDR3 length equals 14 residues. From germline, CDR1 is LNHDA and CDR2 SQIVND (reference sequence). CDR3 region: CASSIRDRVSSSFF. The DNA of the CDR3 is TGTGCCAGTAGTATCCGGGACAGGGTATCCTCGAGTTTCTTT.

The chain is built from TRBV7-2 and TRBJ2-5; the D gene is possibly TRBD1 (6 bases). The CDR3 covers 16 residues. V shed 2 bases and J shed 2 bases, with 15 bases lying between them. Germline V gene data show CDR1 as SGHTA and CDR2 as FQGNSA. The CDR3, as DNA: TGTGCCAGCAGCTTAAGTACAGGGTCCGGACAAGAGACCCAGTACTTC. This sequence encodes CASSLSTGSGQETQYF. The full variable domain, with the rest looked up from reference TRBV7-2 and TRBJ2-5, is GAGVSQSPSNKVTEKGKDVELRCDPISGHTALYWYRQSLGQGLEFLIYFQGNSAPDKSGLPSDRFSAERTGGSVSTLTIQRTQQEDSAVYLCASSLSTGSGQETQYFGPGTRLLVL.

V is TRBV19 and J is TRBJ2-5; a possible D gene is TRBD2 (5 bases). The CDR3 runs 11 residues. Trimming took off 4 bases at V and 6 bases at J, with 6 bases between the two ends. The germline V gene encodes CDR1 LNHDA and CDR2 SQIVND (reference sequence). CDR3 loop: CASSTGKTQYF. In DNA, the CDR3 is TGTGCCAGTAGTACGGGGAAGACCCAGTACTTC.

The chain has TRBV6-4 and TRBJ1-5, with D perhaps matching TRBD1 (5 bases). The germline V gene has CDR1 MRHNA and CDR2 SNTAGT. V gave up 5 bases and J gave up 5 bases, with 10 bases separating them. The CDR3 has 13 residues. CDR3 in DNA: TGTGCCAGCAGTAGAGACAGAGATCAGCCCCAGCATTTT. Translating it yields CASSRDRDQPQHF.

V gene TRBV30 combines with J gene TRBJ1-2; D may be TRBD1 (5 bases). CDR1 and CDR2 from the germline V gene are GTSNPN and SVGIG (reference sequence). Trimming took off 1 base at V and 8 bases at J, with 17 bases between the two ends. The CDR3 is 14 amino acids. This CDR3 reads CAWSAGGGKEGYTF. DNA for the CDR3: TGTGCCTGGAGTGCCGGGGGGGGGAAAGAAGGCTACACCTTC.

V and J are TRBV25-1 and TRBJ2-1; 9 nucleotides align to TRBD2. The germline V gene encodes CDR1 MGHDK and CDR2 SYGVNS. The CDR3 totals 15 residues. Trimming cost V 3 bases and J 3 bases; bases outside gene matches: 3. The CDR3 DNA follows: TGTGCCAGCAGTGAGTTAGCGGGAGACTACAATGAGCAGTTCTTC. This encodes CASSELAGDYNEQFF.

CDR3 DNA: TGTGCCAGCAGCTTTCGAGATACGCAGTATTTT. Its protein product is CASSFRDTQYF. The rearrangement joins TRBV5-4 to TRBJ2-3; D is ambiguous. CDR3 length: 11 amino acids. Germline V lookup: CDR1 SGHNT, CDR2 YYREEE (reference sequence). The V end lost 2 bases, the J end lost 5 bases, and 3 bases lay between the germline ends.

This chain links TRBV10-1 with TRBJ2-1; no clear D gene. V lost 3 bases and J 5 bases, leaving 11 bases between the germline ends. Germline CDR1 WNHNN, CDR2 SYGVQD (reference sequence). The CDR3 contains 14 residues. CDR3 in amino acids: CASSDQITNNEQFF. The CDR3 DNA reads as TGCGCCAGCAGTGATCAGATCACCAACAATGAGCAGTTCTTC.

The chain has TRBV15 and TRBJ2-7; D may be TRBD1 (6 bases). Trimming shortened V by 0 bases and J by 2 bases, and 11 bases separated the two germline ends. This CDR3 contains 15 residues. Germline V gene sequence: CDR1 LNHNV, CDR2 YYDKDF (reference sequence). This chain's CDR3 is CATSRDPQGAYEQYF. DNA for the CDR3: TGTGCCACCAGCAGAGATCCACAGGGAGCCTACGAGCAGTACTTC.

CDR3 loop: CASSYSGTGGEQYF. CDR3 DNA sequence: TGTGCCAGCAGTTACTCCGGGACAGGGGGCGAGCAGTACTTC. The rearrangement uses TRBV6-5 and TRBJ2-7; 11 bases fit TRBD1. There are 14 residues in the CDR3. V lost 0 bases and J lost 6; bases outside the gene matches: 1. Per the germline V gene, CDR1 is MNHEY and CDR2 is SVGAGI.